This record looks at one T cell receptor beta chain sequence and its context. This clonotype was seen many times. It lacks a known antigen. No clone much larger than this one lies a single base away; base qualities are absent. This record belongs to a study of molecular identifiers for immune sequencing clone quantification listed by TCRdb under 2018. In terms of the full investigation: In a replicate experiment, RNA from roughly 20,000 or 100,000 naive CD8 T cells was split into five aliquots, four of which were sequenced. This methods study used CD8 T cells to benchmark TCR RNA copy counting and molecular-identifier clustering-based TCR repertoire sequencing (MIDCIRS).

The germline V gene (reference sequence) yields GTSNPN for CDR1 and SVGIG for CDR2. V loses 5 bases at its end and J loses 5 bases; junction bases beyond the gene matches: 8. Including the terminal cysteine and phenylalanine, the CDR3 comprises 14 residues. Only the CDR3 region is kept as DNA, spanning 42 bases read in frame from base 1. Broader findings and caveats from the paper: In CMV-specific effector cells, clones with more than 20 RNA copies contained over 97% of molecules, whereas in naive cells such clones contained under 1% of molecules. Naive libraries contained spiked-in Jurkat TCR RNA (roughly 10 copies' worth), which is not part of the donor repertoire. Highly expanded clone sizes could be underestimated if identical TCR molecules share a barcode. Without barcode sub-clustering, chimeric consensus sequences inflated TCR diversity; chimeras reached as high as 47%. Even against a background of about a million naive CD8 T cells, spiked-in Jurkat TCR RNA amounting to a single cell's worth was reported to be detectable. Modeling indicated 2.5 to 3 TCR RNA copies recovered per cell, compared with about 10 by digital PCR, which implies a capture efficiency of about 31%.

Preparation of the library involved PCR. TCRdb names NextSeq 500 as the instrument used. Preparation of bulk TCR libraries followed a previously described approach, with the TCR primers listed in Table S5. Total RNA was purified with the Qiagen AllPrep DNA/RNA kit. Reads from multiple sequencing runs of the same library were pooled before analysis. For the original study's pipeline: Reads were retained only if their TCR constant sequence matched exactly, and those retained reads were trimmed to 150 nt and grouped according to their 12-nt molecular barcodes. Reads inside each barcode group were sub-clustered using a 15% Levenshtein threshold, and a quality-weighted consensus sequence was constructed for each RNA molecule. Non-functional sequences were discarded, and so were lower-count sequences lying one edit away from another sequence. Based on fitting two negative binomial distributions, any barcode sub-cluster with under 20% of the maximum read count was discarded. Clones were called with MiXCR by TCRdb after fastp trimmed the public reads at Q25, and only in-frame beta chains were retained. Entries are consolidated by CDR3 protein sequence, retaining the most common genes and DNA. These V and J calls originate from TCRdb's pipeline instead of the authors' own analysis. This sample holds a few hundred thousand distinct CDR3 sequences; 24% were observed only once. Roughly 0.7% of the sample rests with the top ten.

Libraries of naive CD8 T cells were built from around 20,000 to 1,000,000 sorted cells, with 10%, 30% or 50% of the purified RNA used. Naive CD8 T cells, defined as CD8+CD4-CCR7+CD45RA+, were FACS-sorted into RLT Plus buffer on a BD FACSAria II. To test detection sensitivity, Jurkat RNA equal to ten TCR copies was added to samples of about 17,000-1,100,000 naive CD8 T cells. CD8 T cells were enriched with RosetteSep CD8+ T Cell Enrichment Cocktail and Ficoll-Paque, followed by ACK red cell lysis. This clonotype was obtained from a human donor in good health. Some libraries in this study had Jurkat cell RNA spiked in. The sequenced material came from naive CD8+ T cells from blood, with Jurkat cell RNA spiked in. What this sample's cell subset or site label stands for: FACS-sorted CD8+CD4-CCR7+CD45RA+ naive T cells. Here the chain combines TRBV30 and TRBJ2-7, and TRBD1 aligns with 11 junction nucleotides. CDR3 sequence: CAWGTGQGAHEQYF. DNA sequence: TGTGCCTGGGGGACCGGACAGGGGGCCCACGAGCAGTACTTC.